Below are 27 T cell receptor beta chains sequenced from a single sample in a study of spatial heterogeneity in lung cancer (dated by TCRdb to the late 2010s). The library was generated by 5' RACE. Sequencing was performed on a NextSeq 500. TCRdb reprocessing: public reads trimmed at Q25 with fastp, clones called with MiXCR, in-frame beta chains kept. Each CDR3 protein appears once, grouped with its most common genes and DNA. Across this sample there are 2,500 to 3,000 distinct CDR3 sequences, with under 55% seen only once. Roughly 63% of the sample is held by the ten biggest clonotypes. Paper-wide results and their limitations: The tumor nonsynonymous mutation count correlated with the number of expanded alpha and beta TCRs within the tumor.

The label giving this sample's time point can be read as: sample taken at primary tumor resection. Their antigens are not known. This sample comprised lung tumor tissue, obtained at surgery. The receptor set was obtained from a male donor with early-stage non-small cell lung cancer.

Only a few counts were recorded for this clonotype. The library was designed around alpha chains, so this beta chain is a stray read whose abundance carries little weight. The chain links TRBV7-7 to TRBJ2-5, with 12 bases identical to TRBD2. This CDR3 contains 14 residues. Per the germline V gene, CDR1 is SSHAT and CDR2 is FNYEAQ (reference sequence). The CDR3 nucleotides read TGTGCAACAGGCCGACTAGCGGGAGAAGAGACCCAGTACTTC. Translating gives CATGRLAGEETQYF.

This clonotype came up a few times. The library was built for alpha chains, so this beta chain is an off-target read and its size means little. CDR3 protein: CASSLTRTATNYGYTF. The CDR3 nucleotides read TGTGCCAGCAGCCTGACCCGGACCGCTACTAACTATGGCTACACCTTC. The chain uses TRBV27 and TRBJ1-2; unclear D gene. The V gene lost 6 bases and the J gene lost 0 bases, with 17 bases spanning the gap. CDR3 size: 16 residues. Germline CDR1 MNHEY, CDR2 SMNVEV (reference sequence).

Note on this clonotype: The library was prepared for alpha chains; this beta chain is a stray read, so its frequency means little. The J gene is TRBJ1-1, the V gene TRBV3-1, with a weak D call TRBD1 (5 bases). The V end lost 0 bases, the J end lost 7 bases, and 12 bases lay between the germline ends. CDR3 length: 14 amino acids. Germline V lookup: CDR1 LGHDT, CDR2 YNNKEL (reference sequence). In DNA form, the CDR3 reads TGTGCCAGCAGCCAAGATCGGGGGTGGGTTGAAGCTTTCTTT. It encodes CASSQDRGWVEAFF. Full variable domain (missing parts from reference TRBV3-1 and TRBJ1-1): DTAVSQTPKYLVTQMGNDKSIKCEQNLGHDTMYWYKQDSKKFLKIMFSYNNKELIINETVPNRFSPKSPDKAHLNLHINSLELGDSAVYFCASSQDRGWVEAFFGQGTRLTVV.

Notes on this clonotype: This beta chain slipped into a library made for alpha chains as a stray read, so its size is not meaningful. The chain joins TRBV4-2 to TRBJ2-7, with D possibly matching TRBD2 (5 bases). The germline gives CDR1 LGHNA, CDR2 YNFKEQ. This CDR3 has 15 amino acids. Trimming cost V 1 base and J 5 bases, with 15 bases left between them. The CDR3: CASSQVVLATHEQYF. CDR3 nucleotides: TGTGCCAGCAGCCAAGTGGTTCTAGCAACCCACGAGCAGTACTTC.

Of note for this clonotype: The library was built for alpha chains, so this beta chain is an off-target read and its size means little. The genes are TRBV6-2 or TRBV6-3 and TRBJ2-2, with TRBD1 identical over 7 bases. The CDR3 is 15 amino acids. After removal of 4 bases from V and 3 bases from J, the junction contained 5 bases not matched to a gene. The germline CDR1 and CDR2 sequences are MNHEY and SVGEGT. This CDR3 is CASSFTGQHTGELFF. The CDR3, as DNA: TGTGCCAGCAGTTTCACGGGACAGCACACCGGGGAGCTGTTTTTT.

By sample share, this clonotype is medium-sized (0.01 to 0.1%). A library prepared for alpha chains yielded this beta chain as an off-target read; its size is of little meaning. This chain links TRBV6-5 with TRBJ1-4, with D perhaps matching TRBD1 (5 bases). Trimming left V 0 bases short and J 1 base short, with 12 bases between. This CDR3 has 17 amino acids. CDR1 is MNHEY and CDR2 is SVGAGI in the germline V gene. The CDR3: CASSYSSGLKTNEKLFF. In nucleotides, the CDR3 is TGTGCCAGCAGTTACTCTTCGGGACTCAAAACTAATGAAAAACTGTTTTTT.

For this clonotype: Since the library was made to target alpha chains, this beta chain is a stray read and its abundance is not meaningful. This chain uses TRBV7-8 with TRBJ2-5; no firm D call. Germline values: CDR1 SGHVS, CDR2 FQNEAQ. V was trimmed by 4 bases and J by 2 bases, leaving 11 bases between them. The CDR3 sequence is 14 residues long. The CDR3 DNA reads TGTGCCAGCAGCTCATTTCGGTTACAAGAGACCCAGTACTTC. Translation: CASSSFRLQETQYF. Full variable domain (missing parts from reference TRBV7-8 and TRBJ2-5): GAGVSQSPRYKVAKRGQDVALRCDPISGHVSLFWYQQALGQGPEFLTYFQNEAQLDKSGLPSDRFFAERPEGSVSTLKIQRTQQEDSAVYLCASSSFRLQETQYFGPGTRLLVL.

Note on this clonotype: This beta chain came through as a stray read in a library set up for alpha chains, and its size says little. The rearrangement joins TRBV24-1 to TRBJ2-1; 7 bases match TRBD2. This CDR3 has 15 residues. Germline V gives CDR1 KGHDR, CDR2 SFDVKD. V was pared by 5 bases and J by 7 bases, with 10 bases of the junction left unmatched. The CDR3 bases are TGTGCCACCAGTGGTCGCGCGGGGGAGAAAAATGAGCAGTTCTTC. It codes for CATSGRAGEKNEQFF.

By proportion, this clonotype is medium-sized. This beta chain is off target for a library built for alpha chains, so its abundance means little. The rearrangement links TRBV19 to TRBJ1-2, with D hard to call. Germline-derived CDR1 and CDR2 are LNHDA and SQIVND (reference sequence). CDR3 length: 13 residues. V dropped 9 bases and J dropped 4 bases, with 15 bases sitting between them. For the CDR3, the DNA is TGTGCCAGCACTCCAGGTCCGGGCTATGGCTACACCTTC. Encoded protein: CASTPGPGYGYTF. The full variable domain, in which reference TRBV19 and TRBJ1-2 provide the parts outside the CDR3, is DGGITQSPKYLFRKEGQNVTLSCEQNLNHDAMYWYRQDPGQGLRLIYYSQIVNDFQKGDIAEGYSVSREKKESFPLTVTSAQKNPTAFYLCASTPGPGYGYTFGSGTRLTVV.

This clonotype is labeled medium-sized (0.01 to 0.1%). This beta chain came through as a stray read in a library set up for alpha chains, and its size says little. The rearrangement uses TRBV7-2 and TRBJ2-2; tentatively, D is TRBD1 (5 bases). Per the germline V gene, CDR1 is SGHTA and CDR2 is FQGNSA. V was clipped by 1 base and J by 2 bases, with 8 bases between them. The CDR3 sequence is 15 residues long. The CDR3 sequence is CASSLGQLNTGELFF. In DNA form, the CDR3 reads TGTGCCAGCAGCTTAGGACAGTTAAACACCGGGGAGCTGTTTTTT.

In regard to this clonotype: This beta chain appears as a stray read in a library generated for alpha chains; its size is not informative. The chain couples TRBV9 to TRBJ2-1; the D is unclear. CDR3 length: 12 residues. The germline CDR1 and CDR2 sequences are SGDLS and YYNGEE. Trimming took 5 bases from V and 9 from J, leaving 12 bases between them. The CDR3 bases are TGTGCCAGCAGGGGGATACACGGTGAGCAGTTCTTC. Translated, it gives CASRGIHGEQFF.

This clonotype was observed a single time. This beta chain appears as a stray read in a library generated for alpha chains; its size is not informative. CDR3 protein: CASSTGQGEQYF. In DNA, the CDR3 is TGTGCCAGCTCAACCGGACAGGGAGAGCAGTACTTC. The chain recombines TRBV18 with TRBJ2-7; 8 bases map to TRBD1. The CDR3 runs to 12 residues. The germline CDR1 and CDR2 sequences are KGHSH and LQKENI. Trimming removed 5 bases from V and 7 bases from J; junction bases left unmatched: 4.

In the case of this clonotype: The library was prepared for alpha chains; this beta chain is a stray read, so its frequency means little. The V and J genes are TRBV15 and TRBJ2-2; 8 bases are a match to TRBD1. This CDR3 region has 16 residues. The junction had 7 bases not matched to a gene; V was cut back by 0 bases and J by 7 bases. Germline V gene lookup returns CDR1 LNHNV and CDR2 YYDKDF (reference sequence). DNA of the CDR3: TGTGCCACCAGCAGAGAAGGGTCAGGGGGCGACGGGGAGCTGTTTTTT. The encoded protein is CATSREGSGGDGELFF.

On this clonotype itself: This beta chain is an unintended read in a library built for alpha chains; its size means little. The genes are TRBV4-3 and TRBJ2-3, with 9 bases lining up with TRBD2. The CDR3 consists of 17 residues. Per germline, CDR1 LGHNA and CDR2 YSLEER. With V trimmed by 0 bases and J by 2 bases, 6 bases remained unmatched. CDR3 DNA: TGCGCCAGCAGCCAAGAGGTTCTAGCGGGGCTCACAGATACGCAGTATTTT. Encoded protein: CASSQEVLAGLTDTQYF.

Concerning this clonotype itself: Being off target in a library aimed at alpha chains, this beta chain has a size of little meaning. The chain has TRBV7-2 and TRBJ1-2, with TRBD1 identical over 9 bases. Germline CDR1 SGHTA, CDR2 FQGNSA. The CDR3 is 14 residues long. V lost 3 bases to trimming and J lost 5 bases; unmatched junction nucleotides: 4. CDR3 in DNA: TGTGCCAGCAGCTTGGACAGGGGCGATTATGGCTACACCTTC. Protein product: CASSLDRGDYGYTF.

In the case of this clonotype: This beta chain is off target for a library built for alpha chains, so its abundance means little. The rearrangement joins TRBV4-2 to TRBJ2-3; D assignment may be TRBD1 or TRBD2 (5 bases each). The V and J ends lost 1 base and 4 bases respectively, with 9 bases between them. The CDR3 is made up of 14 amino acids. Germline CDR1 is LGHNA and CDR2 is YNFKEQ. For the CDR3, the DNA is TGTGCCAGCAGCCAAGGTCTGGGGGCAGATACGCAGTATTTT. It yields the protein CASSQGLGADTQYF.

This clonotype was counted at least ten times. Little can be read into the size of this beta chain, an off-target read in a library designed for alpha chains. The chain links TRBV20-1 to TRBJ1-1; 7 bases map to TRBD1. J was trimmed by 5 bases and V by 4 bases; bases with no gene match: 7. This CDR3 region has 13 residues. Germline CDR1 and CDR2: DFQATT and SNEGSKA (reference sequence). As DNA, the CDR3 is TGCAGTGCTATCAGACAGGGAGGGACTGAAGCTTTCTTT. This codes for CSAIRQGGTEAFF.

By proportion, this clonotype is medium-sized (0.01 to 0.1%). This beta chain is off target for a library built for alpha chains, so its abundance means little. V and J are TRBV28 and TRBJ2-4, with 11 bases matching TRBD1. The CDR3 spans 17 residues. Germline V CDR1 and CDR2: MDHEN, SYDVKM. Trimming cost V 4 bases and J 8 bases; bases outside gene matches: 13. The CDR3 is CASSSPNPGQGEDIQYF. In DNA, the CDR3 is TGTGCCAGCAGTTCCCCTAACCCGGGACAGGGGGAAGACATTCAGTACTTC.

This clonotype was seen only a few times. In a library made to pick up alpha chains, this beta chain is a stray read with a size that means little. This chain joins TRBV13 and TRBJ2-5; a possible D gene is TRBD1 (7 bases). CDR3 length equals 15 residues. The ends were cut back, 6 bases at V and 4 bases at J, with 18 bases in the middle. Germline loops: CDR1 PRHDT, CDR2 FYEKMQ (reference sequence). This CDR3 reads CASRLAGGSGETQYF. CDR3 in DNA: TGTGCCAGCAGACTAGCAGGGGGATCTGGAGAGACCCAGTACTTC.

In the case of this clonotype: A library prepared for alpha chains yielded this beta chain as an off-target read; its size is of little meaning. V and J are TRBV6-2 or TRBV6-3 and TRBJ1-5, with 7 bases that match TRBD1. Looked up from germline, CDR1 is MNHEY and CDR2 is SVGEGT. V lost 5 bases, J lost 4 bases, and 14 bases stayed unmatched. The CDR3 totals 17 residues. This CDR3 reads CASSRRRGTELNQPQHF. CDR3 coding DNA: TGTGCCAGCAGTCGGCGGAGGGGGACAGAGTTAAATCAGCCCCAGCATTTT.

About this clonotype itself: This beta chain is off target for a library built for alpha chains, so its abundance means little. CDR3 DNA sequence: TGCAGTGCAACCGTTGCGGGAAAGGATCACGAGCAGTACTTC. Translation gives CSATVAGKDHEQYF. V is TRBV20-1 and J is TRBJ2-7; maybe TRBD2 (6 bases). V was cut by 6 bases and J by 5 bases, with 20 bases left in between. The germline gives CDR1 DFQATT, CDR2 SNEGSKA (reference sequence). The CDR3 has 14 amino acids.

In the case of this clonotype: This beta chain is off target for a library built for alpha chains, so its abundance means little. The rearrangement uses TRBV19 and TRBJ2-1, with 8 bases aligning to TRBD2. CDR1 and CDR2 (germline): LNHDA, SQIVND (reference sequence). Trimming took 8 bases from V and 3 from J; bases not matched to a gene: 9. The CDR3 loop spans 15 amino acids. CDR3 region: CASGLALSYYNEQFF. As DNA, the CDR3 is TGTGCCAGTGGACTAGCTTTGTCCTACTACAATGAGCAGTTCTTC.

Relative to its sample, this clonotype is medium-sized. As an off-target read in a library built for alpha chains, this beta chain has a frequency of little significance. The chain employs TRBV5-1 and TRBJ2-2, with TRBD2 matching over 8 bases. V gave up 1 base and J gave up 0 bases; unmatched junction bases: 2. Germline loops: CDR1 SGHRS, CDR2 YFSETQ. The CDR3 runs 16 residues. CDR3: CASSLSGLANTGELFF. In nucleotides, the CDR3 is TGCGCCAGCAGCTTGTCGGGACTAGCGAACACCGGGGAGCTGTTTTTT.

This clonotype showed up many times. This beta chain is off target for a library built for alpha chains, so its abundance means little. J is TRBJ2-2 and V is TRBV7-2; perhaps TRBD2 as D (5 bases). The CDR3 extends over 15 amino acids. The germline CDR1 and CDR2 sequences are SGHTA and FQGNSA. Deletions cut 5 bases from V and 7 bases from J, with 17 bases between. For the CDR3, the DNA is TGTGCCAGCAGCCTCATGGGTGGGGAGAGCGGGGAGCTGTTTTTT. This encodes CASSLMGGESGELFF. The complete variable domain, with remaining parts taken from reference TRBV7-2 and TRBJ2-2, reads GAGVSQSPSNKVTEKGKDVELRCDPISGHTALYWYRQSLGQGLEFLIYFQGNSAPDKSGLPSDRFSAERTGGSVSTLTIQRTQQEDSAVYLCASSLMGGESGELFFGEGSRLTVL.

This clonotype is a singleton in its sample. This beta chain slipped into a library made for alpha chains as a stray read, so its size is not meaningful. This chain uses TRBV29-1 with TRBJ2-6; D tentatively fits TRBD1 or TRBD2 (5 bases each). The germline CDR1 and CDR2 sequences are SQVTM and ANQGSEA. This CDR3 region has 14 residues. V lost 0 bases and J 4 bases, leaving 7 bases between the germline ends. CDR3 bases: TGCAGCGTTGAAGAACGGGACGGGGCCAACGTCCTGACTTTC. Amino acids: CSVEERDGANVLTF.

By share of the sample, this clonotype is medium-sized. This beta chain came through as a stray read in a library set up for alpha chains, and its size says little. The chain joins TRBV7-6 to TRBJ2-3, with 9 bases lining up with TRBD1. After removal of 3 bases from V and 4 bases from J, the junction contained 11 bases not matched to a gene. Per germline, CDR1 SGHVS and CDR2 FNYEAQ. The CDR3 has 17 residues. CDR3 protein: CASSFAYRGRGADTQYF. CDR3 DNA: TGTGCCAGCAGCTTTGCCTACAGGGGGCGCGGCGCAGATACGCAGTATTTT. Supplemented by reference TRBV7-6 and TRBJ2-3, the full variable domain reads GAGVSQSPRYKVTKRGQDVALRCDPISGHVSLYWYRQALGQGPEFLTYFNYEAQQDKSGLPNDRFSAERPEGSISTLTIQRTEQRDSAMYRCASSFAYRGRGADTQYFGPGTRLTVL.

This clonotype has a single count. The size of this beta chain means little, since it is a stray read in a library made for alpha chains. This chain joins TRBV14 and TRBJ1-1; tentatively, D is TRBD1 (5 bases). Germline lookup yields CDR1 SGHDN and CDR2 FVKESK. The CDR3 spans 15 residues. Trimming took 4 bases from V and 3 from J, leaving 15 bases between them. The CDR3 loop reads CASSPQIKGDTEAFF. The CDR3 bases are TGTGCCAGCAGCCCACAGATAAAAGGGGACACTGAAGCTTTCTTT.